This T cell receptor beta chain comes out of a study of graft-versus-host responses after intestinal transplantation. Produced via immunoSEQ multiplex PCR; TCRdb's table is partial and in-frame only. Of about 93,000 clones listed, approximately 80% are singletons. The CDR3 contains 11 residues. V was pared by 8 bases and J by 7 bases, with 8 bases between. Germline assignment: CDR1 SEHNR and CDR2 FQNEAQ (reference sequence). On this clone: The antigen remains undetermined.

The specimen was unstimulated CD4+ T cells sorted from spleen or lymph node cells, collected before intestinal transplant. The receptor comes from a human donor who received an intestinal transplant. This sequence joins TRBV7-9 and TRBJ2-2; no clear D gene. DNA of the CDR3: TGTGCCAGCCAGGAAGACGGGGAGCTGTTTTTT. It specifies CASQEDGELFF.